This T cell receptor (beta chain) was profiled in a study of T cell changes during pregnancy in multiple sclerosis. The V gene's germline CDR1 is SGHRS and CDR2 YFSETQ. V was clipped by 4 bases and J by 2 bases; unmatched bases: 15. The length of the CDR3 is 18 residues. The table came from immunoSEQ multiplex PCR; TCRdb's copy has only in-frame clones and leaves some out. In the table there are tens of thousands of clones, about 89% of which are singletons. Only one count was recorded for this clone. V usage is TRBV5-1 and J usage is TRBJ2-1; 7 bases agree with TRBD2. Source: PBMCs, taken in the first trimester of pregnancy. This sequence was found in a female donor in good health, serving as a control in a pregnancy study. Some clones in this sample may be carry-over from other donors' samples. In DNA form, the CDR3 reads TGCGCCAGCAGCGGGGGTGGGTCGGTTGGGGGGGCCTACAATGAGCAGTTCTTC. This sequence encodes CASSGGGSVGGAYNEQFF.